This T cell receptor beta chain was documented in a study of OX40 agonist ivuxolimab in advanced cancers. With respect to the entire study: Ivuxolimab was an agonistic, fully human IgG2 monoclonal antibody directed against OX40 (CD134), a costimulatory receptor. Intravenous ivuxolimab was administered to patients every 2 weeks at six dose levels: 0.01, 0.1, 0.3, 1.5, 3 and 10 mg/kg. Of the roughly 54 dose-escalation patients, hepatocellular carcinoma was present in around 20, melanoma in around 15, renal cell carcinoma in 9 and head and neck cancer in 9. A male proportion of roughly 80% and a mean age of around 60 years, ranging from roughly 23 to 90, were recorded for the dose-escalation cohort. Prior anti-PD-1, anti-PD-L1 or anti-CTLA-4 therapy was permitted, and checkpoint inhibitors had been received by about 36% of dose-escalation patients. Partial responses were achieved by three dose-escalation patients, of whom one had hepatocellular carcinoma and two had cutaneous melanoma. Peripheral TCRbeta sequencing was intended to test whether TCR sequence diversity was altered and clonal T-cell expansion was caused by ivuxolimab. The paper covers the monotherapy dose-escalation part of the phase I ivuxolimab trial, which included N of about 50 patients.

Concerning this clone itself: Which antigen it targets is not known. Base qualities are not at hand, and no much larger clone is one base apart.

A distance of 17 bases separates the germline ends of V and J, which lose 2 bases and 4 bases respectively. Taken from the germline V gene, the CDR1 and CDR2 loops are SGHTA and FQGNSA. Its CDR3 holds 16 amino acids, cysteine through phenylalanine. Only the CDR3 portion is preserved as DNA: 48 bases, with reading frame beginning at the first base. To sequence the TCRbeta CDR3 region, genomic DNA was isolated from the sorted cells. TCRbeta CDR3 regions were sequenced using the immunoSEQ Assay. The clones in this table, taken by TCRdb from immuneACCESS, are in-frame only. Not every clone is retained; where verified, under half of the shortfall comes from an unresolved V gene, and the cause of the rest is unknown. In all, the sample holds 35,000 to 40,000 clones, and around 83% of those were seen once. The ten top clones hold approximately 2.4% of the sample. What the authors observed across the whole study: After ivuxolimab, expanded clones were on average more numerous among CD8+ T cells than among CD4+ T cells. Antigen specificity was not determined for the clonally expanded peripheral T cells. In partial responders in the 0.1-3.0 mg/kg groups, normalized peripheral clonal expansion was found to be among the lowest, especially among CD8+ T cells. Clonal expansion of both CD4+ and CD8+ blood T cells was observed from baseline to week 6 at doses 0.1 to 3.0 mg/kg. Low levels of normalized T-cell clonal expansion were also seen in some patients who did not respond.

Patients with autoimmune disease history or receiving systemic immunosuppression were excluded from the trial. Peripheral blood for TCR sequencing was collected from all dose cohorts at baseline, on cycle 4 day 1, and on cycle 7 day 1. Samples came from an open-label, multicenter, first-in-human phase I dose-escalation trial of ivuxolimab. The trial enrolled adults with locally advanced or metastatic head and neck squamous cell, hepatocellular, melanoma or renal cell carcinoma. Before TCR sequencing, CD4+ T cells and CD8+ T cells were sorted from peripheral blood as separate populations. This specimen was CD4+ or CD8+ T cells sorted from blood, taken in a trial of the OX40 agonist ivuxolimab. This TCR was sampled from an adult with an advanced solid tumor such as melanoma, head and neck, liver or kidney cancer. The V and J genes are TRBV7-2 and TRBJ1-1; tentative D gene TRBD1, with 6 bases matching. The CDR3 amino acid sequence is: CASSLYGYSGVTEAFF. The nucleotide sequence is given as TGTGCCAGCAGCTTATATGGGTACTCAGGGGTCACTGAAGCTTTCTTT.